A single sample is the source of the 20 T cell receptor beta chains below, sequenced in a study of cytomegalovirus exposure and HLA in healthy donors. It was with 60 Vbeta and 13 Jbeta primers that the PCR ran. Data came from immunoSEQ multiplex PCR; TCRdb stores just in-frame clones and leaves some out. The sample consists of 95,000 to 110,000 clones, under 85% of them appearing once. The sequenced sample consisted of PBMCs. The source is a man aged 45-65 years in good health and CMV-seropositive.

This chain connects TRBV7-9 to TRBJ2-7, with TRBD2 as a possible D gene (7 bases). The ends were cut back, 4 bases at V and 2 bases at J, with 24 bases in the middle. The CDR3 is 18 residues long. Germline V CDR1 and CDR2: SEHNR, FQNEAQ (reference sequence). CDR3 nucleotides: TGTGCCAGCAGCTCGCCCCGCCATACAGGGAGGGGTGCCTACGAGCAGTACTTC. As protein: CASSSPRHTGRGAYEQYF.

V gene TRBV7-2 combines with J gene TRBJ2-5; maybe TRBD2 (5 bases). The CDR3 length is 12 residues. Trimming cost V 5 bases and J 7 bases, with 11 bases left between them. From germline, CDR1 is SGHTA and CDR2 FQGNSA. CDR3 in amino acids: CASSLREGTQYF. The CDR3 DNA reads as TGTGCCAGCAGCCTGAGGGAAGGGACCCAGTACTTC.

The V gene is TRBV7-3, the J gene TRBJ2-5; possible D gene TRBD2, 7 bases. Trimming left V 2 bases short and J 5 bases short, with 15 bases between. CDR1 and CDR2 (germline): SGHTA, FQGTGA. CDR3 size: 15 residues. The CDR3 coding sequence is TGTGCCAGCAGCTTAGGGGGGGTCCAGGGGGAGACCCAGTACTTC. It translates to CASSLGGVQGETQYF.

The chain uses TRBV15 and TRBJ1-1; 7 bases map to TRBD1. Germline CDR1 is LNHNV and CDR2 is YYDKDF (reference sequence). V shed 0 bases and J 1 base; nucleotides not matched to a gene: 11. This CDR3 has 18 amino acids. The CDR3 here is CATSREGLFTGENTEAFF. In DNA, the CDR3 is TGTGCCACCAGCAGAGAGGGGTTGTTTACAGGGGAGAACACTGAAGCTTTCTTT.

The gene calls are TRBV4-2 and TRBJ2-7; 12 bases line up with TRBD1. This CDR3 has 16 residues. The ends lost 1 base at V and 5 bases at J; junction bases unmatched: 6. Germline V gives CDR1 LGHNA, CDR2 YNFKEQ. The DNA for the CDR3 is TGTGCCAGCAGCCAAGTCCCCGGGACAGGGGGCCACGAGCAGTACTTC. Amino acid sequence: CASSQVPGTGGHEQYF.

The V call is TRBV12-2, the J call TRBJ2-2; the table's D call, TRBD2, was not checked against the DNA. TRBV12-2 is labeled a pseudogene. CDR3 length: 12 residues. The chain's CDR3 is CARIQAAGELFF. The CDR3 nucleotides read TGTGCGCGGATTCAAGCGGCCGGGGAGCTGTTTTTT.

The genes are TRBV6-1 and TRBJ1-5; TRBD1 might be the D (6 bases). Trimming cost V 7 bases and J 6 bases, with 13 bases left between them. Germline V lookup: CDR1 MNHNS, CDR2 SASEGT. This CDR3 has 13 residues. In DNA, the CDR3 is TGTGCCAGCACCCCAGGGGCCGGTCAGCCCCAGCATTTT. It specifies CASTPGAGQPQHF.

The chain recombines TRBV19 with TRBJ2-2; D might be TRBD2 (5 bases). This CDR3 is built from 15 residues. V lost 8 bases to trimming and J lost 3 bases, with 16 bases between them. In germline, CDR1 is LNHDA, CDR2 SQIVND (reference sequence). As DNA, the CDR3 is TGTGCCAGTGGTCCCACGGACTCCTACACCGGGGAGCTGTTTTTT. Translated, it gives CASGPTDSYTGELFF.

The chain carries TRBV27 and TRBJ2-7; 9 positions match TRBD1. V shed 7 bases and J 3 bases; nucleotides not matched to a gene: 4. Germline lookup yields CDR1 MNHEY and CDR2 SMNVEV (reference sequence). The CDR3 loop spans 13 amino acids. The DNA for the CDR3 is TGTGCCAGCATGGGACAGGGAGGCTACGAGCAGTACTTC. This gives the protein CASMGQGGYEQYF.

The chain couples TRBV20-1 to TRBJ1-2; weak D call: TRBD1 (5 bases). The V end lost 3 bases, the J end lost 6 bases, and 5 bases lay between the germline ends. Germline assignment: CDR1 DFQATT and CDR2 SNEGSKA (reference sequence). The CDR3 is 10 residues long. This chain's CDR3 is CSASRDGYTF. The CDR3, as DNA: TGCAGTGCTAGCAGGGATGGCTACACCTTC.

This clone occurred once. The V call is TRBV4-3, the J call TRBJ2-7; 11 positions match TRBD2. This CDR3 has 14 amino acids. Germline lookup yields CDR1 LGHNA and CDR2 YSLEER. V shed 4 bases and J 2 bases; nucleotides not matched to a gene: 1. The chain's CDR3 is CASSPGLAAYEQYF. The CDR3, as DNA: TGCGCCAGCAGCCCGGGACTAGCGGCCTACGAGCAGTACTTC.

The genes are TRBV28 and TRBJ1-1; D uncertain. Deletions cut 8 bases from V and 3 bases from J, with 13 bases between. Germline lookup yields CDR1 MDHEN and CDR2 SYDVKM. The CDR3 has 13 amino acids. The CDR3 loop is CASQLGRDTEAFF. CDR3 sequence (DNA): TGTGCCAGCCAATTGGGGAGGGACACTGAAGCTTTCTTT.

The chain links TRBV6-1 to TRBJ2-2; TRBD2 aligns across 7 bases. CDR3 length: 13 amino acids. Germline CDR1 MNHNS, CDR2 SASEGT. CDR3 loop: CAGGRGDTGELFF. The CDR3 coding sequence is TGTGCTGGGGGGAGGGGAGACACCGGGGAGCTGTTTTTT.

The chain employs TRBV7-3 and TRBJ2-1, with 9 bases aligning to TRBD2. V dropped 0 bases and J dropped 8; count of bases not matched to a gene: 8. The CDR3 totals 16 residues. Looked up from germline, CDR1 is SGHTA and CDR2 is FQGTGA. The CDR3 region has the DNA TGTGCCAGCAGCTTAACGCCAGCGGGAGGACGATATGAGCAGTTCTTC. It translates to CASSLTPAGGRYEQFF.

The gene calls are TRBV19 and TRBJ2-5; 9 bases are shared with TRBD1. CDR3 size: 13 residues. Trimming at V came to 4 bases and at J to 4 bases, leaving 1 base not matched to a gene. From germline, CDR1 is LNHDA and CDR2 SQIVND (reference sequence). The CDR3 DNA reads as TGTGCCAGTAGTAAGGACAGGGGAGAGACCCAGTACTTC. This codes for CASSKDRGETQYF.

This clone has only one observation. The chain uses TRBV29-1 and TRBJ2-2; 11 bases match TRBD2. J gave up 4 bases and V 4 bases, and 2 bases lay outside the gene matches. This CDR3 comprises 14 residues. Germline-derived CDR1 and CDR2 are SQVTM and ANQGSEA. The CDR3 loop reads CSVGGLAGTGELFF. CDR3 nucleotide sequence: TGCAGCGTTGGCGGACTAGCGGGCACCGGGGAGCTGTTTTTT.

The V gene is TRBV6-6, the J gene TRBJ2-5; 9 bases are a match to TRBD2. This CDR3 spans 16 amino acids. Trimming at V came to 0 bases and at J to 4 bases, leaving 6 bases not matched to a gene. Germline V CDR1 and CDR2: MNHNY, SVGAGI (reference sequence). This CDR3 is CASSYSGGRAGETQYF. In DNA, the CDR3 is TGTGCCAGCAGTTACTCGGGCGGGAGGGCCGGAGAGACCCAGTACTTC.

The rearrangement uses TRBV28 and TRBJ2-7; D perhaps matches TRBD2 (6 bases). This CDR3 has 15 amino acids. V lost 2 bases and J lost 0, with 11 bases in between. CDR1 is MDHEN, CDR2 SYDVKM, per germline. CDR3 coding DNA: TGTGCCAGCAGTTTAATAGCGGCGAGCTCCTACGAGCAGTACTTC. It yields the protein CASSLIAASSYEQYF.

The V and J genes are TRBV28 and TRBJ2-7, with D tentatively TRBD2 (6 bases). V dropped 8 bases and J dropped 2 bases, with 7 bases sitting between them. The CDR3 is made up of 11 amino acids. Germline V gives CDR1 MDHEN, CDR2 SYDVKM. CDR3 sequence: CASGLTYEQYF. The CDR3 coding sequence is TGTGCCAGCGGACTAACCTACGAGCAGTACTTC.

This chain links TRBV25-1 with TRBJ1-3; D unresolved. This CDR3 has 16 amino acids. Per the germline V gene, CDR1 is MGHDK and CDR2 is SYGVNS. Trimming stripped 2 bases from V and 2 bases from J, with 13 bases between. The CDR3: CASSESLGVAGNTIYF. For the CDR3, the DNA is TGTGCCAGCAGTGAAAGCTTGGGAGTAGCTGGAAACACCATATATTTT.